The present T cell receptor beta chain was sequenced within a study of T cell responses to AZD1222 COVID-19 vaccine. The study's findings and limits: Repertoire sampling was restricted to post-peak T cell response timepoints. The study identified only six AZD1222 recipients as seropositive at baseline.

As for this clone: Its antigen is currently unknown.

The data were produced by immunoSEQ multiplex PCR, yet TCRdb's version contains in-frame clones alone and is incomplete. The repertoire holds some 150,000 clones, around nine tenths seen once, with around 4.5% in the top ten. V lost 2 bases and J lost 11, with 13 bases in between. CDR1 GTSNPN and CDR2 SVGIG come from the germline V gene (reference sequence). CDR3 length: 12 amino acids. The sequencing used peripheral blood, collected 28 days after the second AZD1222 dose. The TCR was taken from an adult who received the AZD1222 COVID-19 vaccine. V is TRBV30 and J is TRBJ1-5; D uncertain. CDR3 amino acids: CAWSIGKSTQHF. As DNA, the CDR3 is TGTGCCTGGAGTATAGGGAAATCGACCCAGCATTTT.